This T cell receptor beta chain is drawn from a study of blood T cell repertoires in COVID-19. On the study more broadly: Whether acute or convalescent, the COVID-19 samples came from the United States, Italy and Spain. From T cells, B-cell-depleted T cells, or PBMCs came the material, which was cDNA or gDNA.

The data were produced by immunoSEQ multiplex PCR, yet TCRdb's version contains in-frame clones alone and is incomplete. The sample includes some 210,000 clones, approximately 90% of them seen just once. It was during active infection that Seattle patients were enrolled and then longitudinally followed. V lost 3 bases to trimming and J lost 7 bases; unmatched junction nucleotides: 6. This CDR3 is built from 15 residues. V usage is TRBV23-1 and J usage is TRBJ1-6; TRBD1 agrees at 7 bases. TRBV23-1 qualifies as an ORF whose function is uncertain. This TCR derives from a man aged 60 to 75 with COVID-19, enrolled during active disease. Source material: peripheral blood. The CDR3 DNA reads TGCGCCAGCAGTCACCGACAGGGTGGCAATTCACCCCTCCACTTT. Its protein product is CASSHRQGGNSPLHF.